A single sample gave rise to the 21 T cell receptor beta chains below, sequenced in a study of blood T cell repertoires in COVID-19 (dated by TCRdb to 2020 to 2022). Libraries were constructed by the immunoSEQ multiplex PCR assay. TCRdb retrieved this table from immuneACCESS and kept in-frame rearrangements only. Not all clones are present; in checked studies, unresolved V genes account for under half, and no reason is known for the remainder. Present in this sample are some 320,000 clones, approximately 87% of which were seen just once. The top ten hold approximately 5% of the sample. The source material was PBMCs or T cells enriched from blood (not recorded which). The source is a woman under 40 who had recovered from COVID-19.

This clone was counted a few times. V gene TRBV6-2 or TRBV6-3 combines with J gene TRBJ1-1; D is undetermined. Germline-derived CDR1 and CDR2 are MNHEY and SVGEGT. The CDR3 runs 12 residues. Trimming left V 0 bases short and J 8 bases short, with 7 bases between. The CDR3 is CASSYSGQEAFF. The CDR3 DNA follows: TGTGCCAGCAGTTACTCGGGCCAGGAAGCTTTCTTT.

The genes are TRBV5-1 and TRBJ1-5; 7 bases agree with TRBD1. Losses at the gene ends were 4 bases for V and 3 bases for J; bases not matched to a gene: 7. The CDR3 length is 15 residues. Germline-derived CDR1 and CDR2 are SGHRS and YFSETQ. Here the CDR3 DNA reads TGCGCCAGCAGCCCCGGGACAGTAGTCAATCAGCCCCAGCATTTT. Its translation: CASSPGTVVNQPQHF.

The rearrangement links TRBV7-9 to TRBJ2-7, with TRBD2 identical over 7 bases. CDR1 and CDR2 from the germline V gene are SEHNR and FQNEAQ (reference sequence). Losses at the gene ends were 5 bases for V and 3 bases for J; bases not matched to a gene: 10. This CDR3 spans 15 amino acids. The CDR3: CASSGLGEGYYEQYF. DNA for the CDR3: TGTGCCAGCAGCGGACTGGGGGAGGGCTACTACGAGCAGTACTTC.

The chain has TRBV7-2 and TRBJ2-2, with D tentatively TRBD2 (6 bases). The CDR3 spans 15 residues. Trimming pared 1 base from V and 4 bases from J, leaving 10 bases between. From germline, CDR1 is SGHTA and CDR2 FQGNSA. The CDR3 region is CASSLVSRGTGELFF. The CDR3 DNA follows: TGTGCCAGCAGCTTAGTCTCGCGGGGCACCGGGGAGCTGTTTTTT.

The chain combines TRBV7-2 with TRBJ2-3, with 9 bases aligning to TRBD2. From germline, CDR1 is SGHTA and CDR2 FQGNSA. This CDR3 region has 17 residues. Trimming removed 6 bases from V and 1 base from J; junction bases left unmatched: 11. CDR3 protein: CASRKRGAFMGTDTQYF. CDR3 sequence (DNA): TGTGCCAGCAGGAAGCGGGGGGCCTTTATGGGCACAGATACGCAGTATTTT.

V usage is TRBV6-6 and J usage is TRBJ1-5, with no clear D. This CDR3 is built from 16 residues. The V and J ends lost 2 bases and 2 bases respectively, with 13 bases between them. The germline V gene encodes CDR1 MNHNY and CDR2 SVGAGI (reference sequence). The CDR3 DNA is TGTGCCAGCAGTTACATCATCGGTAGCGGCAATCAGCCCCAGCATTTT. Amino acid sequence: CASSYIIGSGNQPQHF.

V is TRBV28 and J is TRBJ1-2; D remains ambiguous. Trimming pared 5 bases from V and 0 bases from J, leaving 4 bases between. The CDR3 has 12 amino acids. The germline V gene has CDR1 MDHEN and CDR2 SYDVKM. In nucleotides, the CDR3 is TGTGCCAGCAGTCCCTCTAACTATGGCTACACCTTC. Translated, it gives CASSPSNYGYTF.

DNA of the CDR3: TGTGCCAGCAGTCCGGTAAGAACGAACACCGGGGAGCTGTTTTTT. Translated, it gives CASSPVRTNTGELFF. V usage is TRBV5-6 and J usage is TRBJ2-2; D ambiguous. Trimming took off 5 bases at V and 0 bases at J, with 11 bases between the two ends. Germline lookup yields CDR1 SGHDT and CDR2 YYEEEE. The CDR3 has 15 residues.

This rearrangement joins TRBV10-2 to TRBJ2-2, with 10 nucleotides matching TRBD2. The CDR3 runs 15 residues. Germline V gene sequence: CDR1 WSHSY, CDR2 SAAADI. Germline trimming cut 7 bases from V and 1 base from J; bases unmatched to any gene: 3. The DNA for the CDR3 is TGCGCCAGCACCCAGCGGGGGGGGAACACCGGGGAGCTGTTTTTT. It encodes CASTQRGGNTGELFF.

This chain joins TRBV4-3 and TRBJ2-7; 12 nucleotides align to TRBD2. This CDR3 has 17 residues. The germline gives CDR1 LGHNA, CDR2 YSLEER. V shed 4 bases and J 6 bases; nucleotides not matched to a gene: 13. The CDR3 sequence is CASSRGLAGTFAGEQYF. As DNA, the CDR3 is TGCGCCAGCAGCCGAGGACTAGCGGGAACCTTTGCGGGCGAGCAGTACTTC.

The gene calls are TRBV7-2 and TRBJ1-2; D might be TRBD1 (5 bases). The CDR3 totals 16 residues. Trimming removed 2 bases from V and 4 bases from J, with 17 bases in between. The germline V gene has CDR1 SGHTA and CDR2 FQGNSA. This CDR3 is CASSLHHATDPYGYTF. In DNA form, the CDR3 reads TGTGCCAGCAGCTTACACCATGCGACAGACCCCTATGGCTACACCTTC. The entire variable domain, with the rest obtained from reference TRBV7-2 and TRBJ1-2, is as follows: GAGVSQSPSNKVTEKGKDVELRCDPISGHTALYWYRQSLGQGLEFLIYFQGNSAPDKSGLPSDRFSAERTGGSVSTLTIQRTQQEDSAVYLCASSLHHATDPYGYTFGSGTRLTVV.

The chain carries TRBV24-1 and TRBJ1-2; the D gene is possibly TRBD1 (6 bases). The CDR3 consists of 15 residues. CDR1 and CDR2 (germline): KGHDR, SFDVKD. Trimming took 1 base from V and 7 from J, leaving 15 bases between them. The DNA of the CDR3 is TGTGCCACCAGTGATTTTTCCGGGGGGCTCGTTGGCTACACCTTC. Residues: CATSDFSGGLVGYTF.

The rearrangement joins TRBV27 to TRBJ1-1; D possibly corresponds to TRBD1 (5 bases). Per germline, CDR1 MNHEY and CDR2 SMNVEV (reference sequence). This CDR3 has 15 amino acids. Trimming stripped 4 bases from V and 4 bases from J, with 16 bases between. The CDR3 nucleotides are TGTGCCAGCAGTTACGACAGAACCCCGATCACTGAAGCTTTCTTT. Encoded protein: CASSYDRTPITEAFF.

The genes are TRBV10-2 and TRBJ2-7, with 12 bases identical to TRBD2. This CDR3 region has 14 residues. CDR1 WSHSY and CDR2 SAAADI come from the germline V gene. The V gene end was trimmed by 9 bases and the J gene end by 0 bases; junction bases not matched to a gene: 3. CDR3 bases: TGCGCCAGTTCTAGCGGGGGGGCCTCCTACGAGCAGTACTTC. Protein product: CASSSGGASYEQYF.

This chain connects TRBV5-1 to TRBJ2-3; the D gene is possibly TRBD1 (5 bases). V was trimmed by 4 bases and J by 1 base, leaving 13 bases between them. The CDR3 is 15 amino acids. Per germline, CDR1 SGHRS and CDR2 YFSETQ. The CDR3 nucleotides read TGCGCCAGCAGCCCCCTAGACAGCCGCACAGATACGCAGTATTTT. It codes for CASSPLDSRTDTQYF.

The chain is built from TRBV7-9 and TRBJ1-3; D possibly corresponds to TRBD1 (6 bases). Germline V gene data show CDR1 as SEHNR and CDR2 as FQNEAQ (reference sequence). The V end lost 6 bases, the J end lost 3 bases, and 9 bases lay between the germline ends. CDR3 length: 13 residues. CDR3 loop: CASSWDNGNTIYF. CDR3 nucleotide sequence: TGTGCCAGCAGTTGGGACAATGGAAACACCATATATTTT. Full variable domain (remainder filled in from reference TRBV7-9 and TRBJ1-3): DTGVSQNPRHKITKRGQNVTFRCDPISEHNRLYWYRQTLGQGPEFLTYFQNEAQLEKSRLLSDRFSAERPKGSFSTLEIQRTEQGDSAMYLCASSWDNGNTIYFGEGSWLTVV.

This clone turned up a few times. V and J are TRBV7-9 and TRBJ1-1, with D maybe TRBD1 (5 bases). This CDR3 is 17 amino acids long. Germline-derived CDR1 and CDR2 are SEHNR and FQNEAQ (reference sequence). Trimming shortened V by 4 bases and J by 4 bases, and 22 bases separated the two germline ends. The CDR3 region is CASSSTGVGGGVTEAFF. The DNA of the CDR3 is TGTGCCAGCAGCTCCACGGGGGTCGGTGGCGGGGTCACTGAAGCTTTCTTT. The full variable domain, rest sourced from reference TRBV7-9 and TRBJ1-1, is DTGVSQNPRHKITKRGQNVTFRCDPISEHNRLYWYRQTLGQGPEFLTYFQNEAQLEKSRLLSDRFSAERPKGSFSTLEIQRTEQGDSAMYLCASSSTGVGGGVTEAFFGQGTRLTVV.

V gene TRBV7-2 combines with J gene TRBJ2-3; D ambiguous. Germline assignment: CDR1 SGHTA and CDR2 FQGNSA. CDR3 length: 15 residues. V was clipped by 3 bases and J by 1 base, with 11 bases between them. Here the CDR3 DNA reads TGTGCCAGCAGCTTTTCTCGCAGCGGCACAGATACGCAGTATTTT. As protein: CASSFSRSGTDTQYF.

This chain connects TRBV27 to TRBJ1-1; possibly TRBD1 for D (6 bases). In germline, CDR1 is MNHEY, CDR2 SMNVEV (reference sequence). CDR3 length: 11 residues. V lost 7 bases, J lost 7 bases, and 10 bases lay in between. CDR3 DNA sequence: TGTGCCAGCAAGAAGACAGGTGAAGCTTTCTTT. Amino acid sequence: CASKKTGEAFF.

The V gene is TRBV4-1, the J gene TRBJ2-7, with D possibly matching TRBD1 (6 bases). Germline loops: CDR1 MGHRA, CDR2 YSYEKL. Trimming cost V 0 bases and J 0 bases, with 15 bases left between them. The length of the CDR3 is 17 residues. In DNA, the CDR3 is TGCGCCAGCAGCCAAGATCCCAGGGGCTGGGGCTCCTACGAGCAGTACTTC. Translation gives CASSQDPRGWGSYEQYF.

This sequence joins TRBV7-9 and TRBJ1-1; D gene unclear. CDR1 and CDR2 from the germline V gene are SEHNR and FQNEAQ (reference sequence). CDR3 length: 12 amino acids. The V end lost 7 bases, the J end lost 2 bases, and 8 bases lay between the germline ends. The CDR3 region has the DNA TGTGCCAGCAACAACCAAAACACTGAAGCTTTCTTT. Protein sequence: CASNNQNTEAFF.